These 26 T cell receptor beta chains originate from one sample sequenced in a study of a mutant IDH1 vaccine in newly diagnosed glioma. The sample's time point: week 35, safety follow-up. With topical imiquimod, each dose of the vaccine consisted of 300 ug of mutant IDH1 20-mer peptide. These receptors have no identified antigens. Produced via immunoSEQ multiplex PCR; TCRdb's table is partial and in-frame only. This table has tens of thousands of clones, around nine tenths appearing once. This specimen consisted of PBMCs, obtained from a glioma patient whose treatment included an IDH1 peptide vaccine. The receptor source for this set is a man younger than 40 with glioma.

This chain connects TRBV7-9 to TRBJ1-2; D is uncertain. CDR1 and CDR2 (germline): SEHNR, FQNEAQ (reference sequence). With 0 bases removed from V and 7 bases from J, the gap between germline ends came to 12 bases. The CDR3 sequence is 14 residues long. CDR3 region: CASSLATEGSGYTF. As DNA, the CDR3 is TGTGCCAGCAGCTTAGCTACAGAAGGCTCTGGCTACACCTTC.

This clone was picked up a small number of times. This chain uses TRBV5-1 with TRBJ1-1; D remains unclear. Looked up from germline, CDR1 is SGHRS and CDR2 is YFSETQ. The V and J ends lost 0 bases and 7 bases respectively, with 4 bases between them. The CDR3 totals 11 residues. CDR3 region: CASSLGNEAFF. The CDR3 nucleotides read TGCGCCAGCAGCTTGGGGAATGAAGCTTTCTTT.

This rearrangement joins TRBV10-1 to TRBJ2-1; unclear D gene. This CDR3 is built from 14 residues. The germline gives CDR1 WNHNN, CDR2 SYGVQD (reference sequence). V was pared by 4 bases and J by 0 bases, with 7 bases between. The CDR3 DNA is TGCGCCAGCAGTGCAGGAAGCTCCTACAATGAGCAGTTCTTC. Amino acid sequence: CASSAGSSYNEQFF.

CDR3 DNA sequence: TGCGCCAGCAGCCAAGATTTAACAGCTTCCTACGAGCAGTACTTC. It yields the protein CASSQDLTASYEQYF. This sequence joins TRBV4-1 and TRBJ2-7; D remains unclear. The CDR3 totals 15 residues. Trimming took 0 bases from V and 1 from J, leaving 10 bases between them. Germline V gene sequence: CDR1 MGHRA, CDR2 YSYEKL.

This chain connects TRBV27 to TRBJ2-7, with D perhaps matching TRBD2 (6 bases). The CDR3 spans 12 residues. V lost 5 bases and J 12 bases, leaving 17 bases between the germline ends. Germline CDR1 reads MNHEY; CDR2 reads SMNVEV (reference sequence). The CDR3 sequence: CASSPYSEGLYF. DNA of the CDR3: TGTGCCAGCAGTCCCTACTCGGAGGGTTTGTACTTC.

The chain joins TRBV30 to TRBJ1-2; no firm D call. This CDR3 comprises 13 residues. V gave up 2 bases and J gave up 8 bases, with 15 bases separating them. Per the germline V gene, CDR1 is GTSNPN and CDR2 is SVGIG (reference sequence). The CDR3 reads CAWSSEGVRGYTF. CDR3 nucleotide sequence: TGTGCCTGGAGTTCTGAAGGCGTGAGAGGCTACACCTTC. Variable domain in full (rest from reference TRBV30 and TRBJ1-2): SQTIHQWPATLVQPVGSPLSLECTVEGTSNPNLYWYRQAAGRGLQLLFYSVGIGQISSEVPQNLSASRPQDRQFILSSKKLLLSDSGFYLCAWSSEGVRGYTFGSGTRLTVV.

This chain joins TRBV14 and TRBJ2-4, with 9 nucleotides matching TRBD1. This CDR3 region has 20 residues. Per the germline V gene, CDR1 is SGHDN and CDR2 is FVKESK. Trimming took 5 bases from V and 1 from J; bases not matched to a gene: 18. The CDR3 protein is CASSSSNRGRRITAKNIQYF. The CDR3 coding sequence is TGTGCCAGCAGCTCCAGTAACAGGGGGCGCAGGATCACGGCCAAAAACATTCAGTACTTC.

V and J are TRBV5-1 and TRBJ2-2; no reliable D call. Germline V gene data show CDR1 as SGHRS and CDR2 as YFSETQ. The CDR3 has 15 amino acids. Trimming took off 4 bases at V and 7 bases at J, with 17 bases between the two ends. The CDR3: CASSMSPSLSGELFF. The DNA of the CDR3 is TGCGCCAGCAGCATGTCCCCTTCTCTAAGCGGGGAGCTGTTTTTT.

The V call is TRBV30, the J call TRBJ2-5; 8 bases align to TRBD2. This CDR3 has 14 residues. The germline V gene has CDR1 GTSNPN and CDR2 SVGIG (reference sequence). V was clipped by 0 bases and J by 4 bases; unmatched bases: 4. The CDR3 loop reads CAWSVREGPETQYF. The CDR3 coding sequence is TGTGCCTGGAGTGTACGGGAGGGTCCAGAGACCCAGTACTTC.

This clone was detected only a few times. The CDR3 DNA reads as TGTGCCTGGCAGGGGTATAGCAATCAGCCCCAGCATTTT. Its translation is CAWQGYSNQPQHF. The J gene is TRBJ1-5, the V gene TRBV30, with D possibly TRBD1 on 6 matching bases. V lost 5 bases and J lost 0, with 8 bases in between. CDR1 and CDR2 from the germline V gene are GTSNPN and SVGIG (reference sequence). The CDR3 totals 13 residues.

This clone was observed a handful of times. This sequence joins TRBV15 and TRBJ1-4, with TRBD1 as a possible D gene (5 bases). Per the germline V gene, CDR1 is LNHNV and CDR2 is YYDKDF (reference sequence). The CDR3 contains 15 residues. Trimming took 5 bases from V and 3 from J, leaving 13 bases between them. The CDR3 loop reads CATSVFGTANEKLFF. Here the CDR3 DNA reads TGTGCCACCAGCGTATTCGGGACGGCTAATGAAAAACTGTTTTTT.

The rearrangement links TRBV27 to TRBJ2-1, with 8 bases lining up with TRBD2. CDR3 size: 16 residues. V was pared by 4 bases and J by 2 bases, with 7 bases of the junction left unmatched. Germline loops: CDR1 MNHEY, CDR2 SMNVEV (reference sequence). In DNA, the CDR3 is TGTGCCAGCAGTTACTCAGCGGGAGAGGCCTACAATGAGCAGTTCTTC. As protein: CASSYSAGEAYNEQFF.

The V gene is TRBV5-1, the J gene TRBJ2-5, with D possibly TRBD1 on 6 matching bases. V lost 2 bases, J lost 3 bases, and 8 bases lay in between. This CDR3 contains 13 residues. Germline CDR1 reads SGHRS; CDR2 reads YFSETQ. The CDR3 loop is CASSLQGEETQYF. The CDR3 DNA sequence: TGCGCCAGCAGCTTACAGGGTGAAGAGACCCAGTACTTC.

This clone came up a few times. The chain links TRBV19 to TRBJ2-2; 10 nucleotides agree with TRBD2. The germline V gene encodes CDR1 LNHDA and CDR2 SQIVND (reference sequence). V trimming: 1 base; J trimming: 5 bases; junction bases outside the gene matches: 10. The CDR3 is 18 residues long. CDR3 DNA sequence: TGTGCCAGTAGTATAGGAAAGCGGGGGGGCCTGGGGACCGGGGAGCTGTTTTTT. Protein: CASSIGKRGGLGTGELFF.

This chain joins TRBV28 and TRBJ1-2; TRBD1 might be the D (6 bases). The V end was cut by 8 bases, the J end by 5 bases, with 18 bases between. The CDR3 sequence is 14 residues long. The V gene's germline CDR1 is MDHEN and CDR2 SYDVKM. In DNA form, the CDR3 reads TGTGCCAGCGGGACCGAGGGGGGCGCGTATGGCTACACCTTC. Translating it yields CASGTEGGAYGYTF.

This chain joins TRBV7-2 and TRBJ1-1; possible D gene TRBD1, 5 bases. Per the germline V gene, CDR1 is SGHTA and CDR2 is FQGNSA. V was trimmed by 2 bases and J by 5 bases, leaving 18 bases between them. The CDR3 sequence is 16 residues long. CDR3 sequence: CASSLSRTSGWTEAFF. Here the CDR3 DNA reads TGTGCCAGCAGCTTAAGTCGGACATCGGGGTGGACTGAAGCTTTCTTT. The full variable domain, its missing parts supplied by reference TRBV7-2 and TRBJ1-1, is GAGVSQSPSNKVTEKGKDVELRCDPISGHTALYWYRQSLGQGLEFLIYFQGNSAPDKSGLPSDRFSAERTGGSVSTLTIQRTQQEDSAVYLCASSLSRTSGWTEAFFGQGTRLTVV.

The chain employs TRBV7-9 and TRBJ1-3; no clear D. CDR3 length: 14 amino acids. Per the germline V gene, CDR1 is SEHNR and CDR2 is FQNEAQ (reference sequence). V was shortened by 5 bases and J by 0 bases, with 8 bases between the two germline ends. CDR3 region: CASSISYSGNTIYF. The CDR3 DNA is TGTGCCAGCAGCATTTCCTACTCTGGAAACACCATATATTTT.

The V gene is TRBV19, the J gene TRBJ1-3; D gene ambiguous. The CDR3 spans 13 residues. The germline gives CDR1 LNHDA, CDR2 SQIVND (reference sequence). Between the trimmed V and J ends, which lost 7 bases and 0 bases, there was a span of 7 bases. CDR3 coding DNA: TGTGCCAGTACGCCCTACTCTGGAAACACCATATATTTT. Amino acid sequence: CASTPYSGNTIYF.

The genes are TRBV6-5 and TRBJ1-1; D remains ambiguous. Trimming took 6 bases from V and 6 from J, leaving 14 bases between them. In germline, CDR1 is MNHEY, CDR2 SVGAGI. The CDR3 sequence is 13 residues long. This chain's CDR3 is CASSGPRGAEAFF. For the CDR3, the DNA is TGTGCCAGCAGCGGACCCCGAGGCGCTGAAGCTTTCTTT.

The J gene is TRBJ1-1, the V gene TRBV28; D is undetermined. CDR1 and CDR2 (germline): MDHEN, SYDVKM. Trimming cost V 4 bases and J 0 bases, with 3 bases left between them. The CDR3 is 12 residues long. The CDR3 protein is CASSSVNTEAFF. The CDR3 DNA follows: TGTGCCAGCAGTTCCGTGAACACTGAAGCTTTCTTT.

The chain couples TRBV19 to TRBJ2-5; D possibly corresponds to TRBD1 (6 bases). The CDR3 runs to 12 residues. V gave up 2 bases and J gave up 5 bases, with 6 bases separating them. Per germline, CDR1 LNHDA and CDR2 SQIVND (reference sequence). The CDR3 DNA sequence: TGTGCCAGTAGTATAAGGGGGGAGACCCAGTACTTC. It codes for CASSIRGETQYF.

This clone showed up just once. This chain uses TRBV7-2 with TRBJ2-1, with D hard to call. Trimming pared 3 bases from V and 9 bases from J, leaving 9 bases between. CDR1 SGHTA and CDR2 FQGNSA come from the germline V gene. This CDR3 has 12 amino acids. CDR3 nucleotide sequence: TGTGCCAGCAGCTTCTCCAGTGCTGAGCAGTTCTTC. It specifies CASSFSSAEQFF.

This clone was detected only once. The CDR3 sequence: CASSLFEGGNIQYF. In DNA, the CDR3 is TGTGCCAGCAGTCTCTTCGAGGGGGGAAACATTCAGTACTTC. The chain employs TRBV7-9 and TRBJ2-4, with D perhaps being TRBD1 or TRBD2 (6 bases each). Trimming took off 6 bases at V and 6 bases at J, with 15 bases between the two ends. From germline, CDR1 is SEHNR and CDR2 FQNEAQ (reference sequence). The CDR3 contains 14 residues.

The chain couples TRBV9 to TRBJ2-1, with 8 nucleotides matching TRBD2. The V segment lost 0 bases and the J segment 3 bases; nucleotides outside the gene matches: 2. The germline CDR1 and CDR2 sequences are SGDLS and YYNGEE. This CDR3 region has 15 residues. CDR3 loop: CASSVGSGSYNEQFF. CDR3 bases: TGTGCCAGCAGCGTAGGCAGCGGGAGCTACAATGAGCAGTTCTTC.

CDR3 DNA: TGTGCCAGTAGTATAGTTAGGGGGGACAGGGGGCCAGACTATGGCTACACCTTC. Its translation: CASSIVRGDRGPDYGYTF. The rearrangement links TRBV19 to TRBJ1-2; 12 bases agree with TRBD1. Germline V gene sequence: CDR1 LNHDA, CDR2 SQIVND (reference sequence). The CDR3 is made up of 18 amino acids. The junction had 9 bases not matched to a gene; V was cut back by 1 base and J by 3 bases.

CDR3 amino acids: CASSFPRGGNTEAFF. The CDR3 coding sequence is TGTGCCAGCAGCTTTCCCCGGGGGGGGAACACTGAAGCTTTCTTT. The chain links TRBV7-6 to TRBJ1-1; the D gene is possibly TRBD1 (5 bases). The CDR3 is made up of 15 amino acids. Germline V gene lookup returns CDR1 SGHVS and CDR2 FNYEAQ. Trimming took off 3 bases at V and 1 base at J, with 12 bases between the two ends.